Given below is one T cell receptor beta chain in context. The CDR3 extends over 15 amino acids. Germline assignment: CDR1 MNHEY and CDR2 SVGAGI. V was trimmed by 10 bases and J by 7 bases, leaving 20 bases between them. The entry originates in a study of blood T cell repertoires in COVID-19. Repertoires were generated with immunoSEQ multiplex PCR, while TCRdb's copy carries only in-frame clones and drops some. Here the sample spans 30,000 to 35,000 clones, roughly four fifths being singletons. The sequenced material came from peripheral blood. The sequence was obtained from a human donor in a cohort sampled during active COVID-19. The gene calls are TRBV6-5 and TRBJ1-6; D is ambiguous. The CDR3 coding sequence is TGTGCCACCGATGAAGGGAGTTCGATCAATTCACCCCTCCACTTT. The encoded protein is CATDEGSSINSPLHF.